Shown below are 16 T cell receptor beta chains from a single sample sequenced in a study of graft-versus-host responses after intestinal transplantation. Grafts had their tissue processed, releasing intraepithelial and lamina propria lymphocytes. Measured with immunoSEQ multiplex PCR; TCRdb has only the in-frame clones, and not every one. The repertoire holds 35,000 to 40,000 clones, with 87% as singletons. Sequences were derived from ileum tissue, sampled roughly 200 days after intestinal transplant. Source of these receptors: a human patient who received an intestinal transplant, so some T cells may come from the graft donor.

This chain joins TRBV14 and TRBJ2-3; 9 positions match TRBD1. Trimming at V came to 0 bases and at J to 6 bases, leaving 7 bases not matched to a gene. This CDR3 spans 16 amino acids. In germline, CDR1 is SGHDN, CDR2 FVKESK. Here the CDR3 reads CASSQDPGQGRDTQYF. The CDR3 coding sequence is TGTGCCAGCAGCCAAGATCCGGGACAGGGAAGGGATACGCAGTATTTT. The entire variable domain, with the rest obtained from reference TRBV14 and TRBJ2-3, is as follows: EAGVTQFPSHSVIEKGQTVTLRCDPISGHDNLYWYRRVMGKEIKFLLHFVKESKQDESGMPNNRFLAERTGGTYSTLKVQPAELEDSGVYFCASSQDPGQGRDTQYFGPGTRLTVL.

V gene TRBV5-1 combines with J gene TRBJ2-2, with D possibly matching TRBD2 (5 bases). The CDR3 sequence is 13 residues long. Germline V gene data show CDR1 as SGHRS and CDR2 as YFSETQ. Trimming took 5 bases from V and 7 from J, leaving 12 bases between them. This chain's CDR3 is CASRGAWLGELFF. CDR3 DNA: TGCGCCAGCAGGGGAGCGTGGCTCGGGGAGCTGTTTTTT.

The gene calls are TRBV9 and TRBJ2-2; D unclear. Germline lookup yields CDR1 SGDLS and CDR2 YYNGEE. The CDR3 is 18 amino acids. Trimming shortened V by 0 bases and J by 2 bases, and 17 bases separated the two germline ends. In nucleotides, the CDR3 is TGTGCCAGCAGCGTAGCGAAGGACCGGCCCGAAAACACCGGGGAGCTGTTTTTT. It encodes CASSVAKDRPENTGELFF.

Within the sample, this clone is medium-sized. This chain connects TRBV4-1 to TRBJ1-6; TRBD1 matches 9 bases. Unmatched junction bases numbered 7, after V lost 3 bases and J lost 7 bases. This CDR3 comprises 16 residues. Germline-derived CDR1 and CDR2 are MGHRA and YSYEKL. In DNA, the CDR3 is TGCGCCAGCAGCCATGCACAGGGGGCAGGGAATTCACCCCTCCACTTT. As protein: CASSHAQGAGNSPLHF.

This clone was seen more than once but under ten times. The chain links TRBV19 to TRBJ1-5; a possible D gene is TRBD1 (6 bases). This CDR3 has 13 amino acids. The germline V gene has CDR1 LNHDA and CDR2 SQIVND (reference sequence). The V end was cut by 4 bases, the J end by 3 bases, with 7 bases between. This CDR3 reads CASSKGHNQPQHF. CDR3 coding DNA: TGTGCCAGTAGTAAGGGACACAATCAGCCCCAGCATTTT.

The chain employs TRBV5-4 and TRBJ2-2, with TRBD1 identical over 8 bases. The CDR3 contains 16 residues. Germline V lookup: CDR1 SGHNT, CDR2 YYREEE (reference sequence). J gave up 4 bases and V 4 bases, and 9 bases lay outside the gene matches. As DNA, the CDR3 is TGTGCCAGCAGCCGGGACAGGACCCGATCCACCGGGGAGCTGTTTTTT. It is translated as CASSRDRTRSTGELFF.

The rearrangement joins TRBV6-5 to TRBJ2-1, with 13 nucleotides matching TRBD2. V shed 6 bases, J shed 8 bases, and the junction held 7 bases outside the gene matches. The germline V gene has CDR1 MNHEY and CDR2 SVGAGI. There are 15 residues in the CDR3. The CDR3 coding sequence is TGTGCCAGCAGCATACTAGCGGGAGGGGTACATGAGCAGTTCTTC. Translated: CASSILAGGVHEQFF.

The chain is built from TRBV19 and TRBJ2-7, with D perhaps assigned TRBD1 or TRBD2 (6 bases each). Trimming stripped 5 bases from V and 1 base from J, with 12 bases between. This CDR3 has 14 residues. Germline CDR1 is LNHDA and CDR2 is SQIVND (reference sequence). The CDR3 region is CASSEQGTSYEQYF. The CDR3 DNA follows: TGTGCCAGTAGTGAGCAGGGGACTTCCTACGAGCAGTACTTC.

About this clone: Other DNA variants within this sample encode the same CDR3. This chain uses TRBV28 with TRBJ2-7; the D gene is possibly TRBD1 (5 bases). CDR3 size: 13 residues. Germline V lookup: CDR1 MDHEN, CDR2 SYDVKM. Trimming stripped 5 bases from V and 6 bases from J, with 14 bases between. The CDR3 bases are TGTGCCAGCAGTAGGGGCGATCGCGGCGAGCAGTACTTC. Encoded protein: CASSRGDRGEQYF.

The V and J genes are TRBV30 and TRBJ1-5, with no clear D. Trimming removed 1 base from V and 5 bases from J, with 6 bases in between. The CDR3 has 12 amino acids. CDR1 and CDR2 (germline): GTSNPN, SVGIG (reference sequence). The CDR3 bases are TGTGCCTGGAGTGCCCAACATCAGCCCCAGCATTTT. Residues: CAWSAQHQPQHF.

The CDR3 sequence is CASSVPDRGRDEAFF. CDR3 DNA: TGTGCCAGCAGCGTGCCCGACAGGGGAAGAGATGAAGCTTTCTTT. The chain recombines TRBV5-6 with TRBJ1-1, with 8 bases identical to TRBD1. CDR3 length: 15 amino acids. Germline values: CDR1 SGHDT, CDR2 YYEEEE. Trimming removed 4 bases from V and 7 bases from J; junction bases left unmatched: 12.

This rearrangement joins TRBV5-1 to TRBJ1-1, with D possibly matching TRBD1 (5 bases). The ends were cut back, 4 bases at V and 8 bases at J, with 18 bases in the middle. The CDR3 has 14 residues. Per germline, CDR1 SGHRS and CDR2 YFSETQ. The CDR3 here is CASSHGTAGTEAFF. CDR3 coding DNA: TGCGCCAGCAGCCATGGGACGGCCGGGACCGAAGCTTTCTTT.

The genes are TRBV6-5 and TRBJ1-3; the D is unclear. Germline CDR1 MNHEY, CDR2 SVGAGI. CDR3 length equals 15 residues. The V end lost 0 bases, the J end lost 2 bases, and 8 bases lay between the germline ends. The CDR3 reads CASSYSTYTGNTIYF. CDR3 sequence (DNA): TGTGCCAGCAGTTACTCGACTTATACTGGAAACACCATATATTTT.

This clone occurred once. The chain uses TRBV4-1 and TRBJ2-5; no clear D. Germline CDR1 is MGHRA and CDR2 is YSYEKL. V was clipped by 0 bases and J by 7 bases, with 6 bases between them. The CDR3 spans 12 residues. The DNA of the CDR3 is TGCGCCAGCAGCCAAGATCTTGGGACCCAGTACTTC. It translates to CASSQDLGTQYF.

This clone was observed once. The chain recombines TRBV5-1 with TRBJ2-5; D remains unclear. The CDR3 has 14 residues. Trimming took 3 bases from V and 3 from J, leaving 12 bases between them. Germline CDR1 is SGHRS and CDR2 is YFSETQ. The CDR3 spells CASSSGTMEETQYF. CDR3 DNA: TGCGCCAGCAGCTCGGGCACTATGGAAGAGACCCAGTACTTC.

Concerning this clone: Other DNA sequences of this sample code for an identical CDR3. The V call is TRBV19, the J call TRBJ2-7; 9 nucleotides agree with TRBD1. Germline CDR1 LNHDA, CDR2 SQIVND (reference sequence). The V segment lost 1 base and the J segment 3 bases; nucleotides outside the gene matches: 1. This CDR3 spans 14 amino acids. This CDR3 is CASSIATGGYEQYF. The CDR3 bases are TGTGCCAGTAGTATAGCGACAGGGGGCTACGAGCAGTACTTC.